Described below is a single T cell receptor beta chain sequence and its context. Its antigen is currently unknown. Donors sampled were nominally healthy, though unrecorded immune exposures were likely. This sample stems from a study of cytomegalovirus exposure and HLA in healthy donors. Overall study findings and caveats: The authors enumerated 164 TCR beta chains as linked to cytomegalovirus. Cytomegalovirus status, reportedly, was diagnosed with high specificity and sensitivity by the classifier. A later analysis showed HLA-associated TCR beta chains outstripping equally common others in clonal expansion.

The PCR had 60 Vbeta and 13 Jbeta primers. The repertoire was sequenced with immunoSEQ multiplex PCR; TCRdb's copy has only in-frame clones and lacks some. The sample yields 150,000 to 200,000 clones, approximately 86% seen once. In germline, CDR1 is SGHNT, CDR2 YYREEE (reference sequence). J was trimmed by 1 base and V by 4 bases; bases with no gene match: 6. The CDR3 runs 15 residues. Material for sequencing was PBMCs. The gene calls are TRBV5-4 and TRBJ2-3; 7 bases map to TRBD1. The sequence was collected from a woman between 18 and 29 years old in good health and CMV-seronegative. DNA for the CDR3: TGTGCCAGCAGCCCAACAGGGGCACGCACAGATACGCAGTATTTT. Amino acids: CASSPTGARTDTQYF.